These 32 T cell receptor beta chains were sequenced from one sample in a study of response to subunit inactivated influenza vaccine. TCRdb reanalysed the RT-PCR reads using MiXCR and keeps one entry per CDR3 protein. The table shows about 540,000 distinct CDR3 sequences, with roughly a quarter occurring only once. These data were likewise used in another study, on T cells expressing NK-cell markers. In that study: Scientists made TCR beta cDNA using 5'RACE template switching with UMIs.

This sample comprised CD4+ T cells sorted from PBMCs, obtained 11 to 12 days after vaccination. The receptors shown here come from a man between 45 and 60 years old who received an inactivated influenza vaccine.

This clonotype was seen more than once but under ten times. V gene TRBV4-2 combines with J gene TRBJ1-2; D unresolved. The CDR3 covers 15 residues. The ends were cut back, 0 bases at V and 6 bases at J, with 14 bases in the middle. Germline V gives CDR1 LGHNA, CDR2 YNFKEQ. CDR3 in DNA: TGTGCCAGCAGCCAAGACGGCAGACCTATACATGGCTACACCTTC. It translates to CASSQDGRPIHGYTF.

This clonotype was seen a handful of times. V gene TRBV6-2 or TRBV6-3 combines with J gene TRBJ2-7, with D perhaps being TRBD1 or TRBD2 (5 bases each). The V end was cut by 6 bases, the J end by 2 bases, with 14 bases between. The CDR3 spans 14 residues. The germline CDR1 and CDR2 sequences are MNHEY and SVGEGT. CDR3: CASRPSGLTYEQYF. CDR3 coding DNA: TGTGCCAGCAGACCCTCGGGGCTAACCTACGAGCAGTACTTC.

CDR3 protein: CSAPRIAGGLETQYF. DNA of the CDR3: TGCAGTGCCCCCCGGATAGCGGGAGGGTTAGAGACCCAGTACTTC. The J gene is TRBJ2-5, the V gene TRBV20-1; 11 bases map to TRBD2. The CDR3 has 15 amino acids. Looked up from germline, CDR1 is DFQATT and CDR2 is SNEGSKA (reference sequence). The V gene end was trimmed by 6 bases and the J gene end by 4 bases; junction bases not matched to a gene: 10.

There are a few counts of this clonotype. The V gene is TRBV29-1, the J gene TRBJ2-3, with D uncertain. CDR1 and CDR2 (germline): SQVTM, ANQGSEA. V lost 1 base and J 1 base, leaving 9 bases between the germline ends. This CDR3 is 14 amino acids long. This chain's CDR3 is CSVEVNSGTDTQYF. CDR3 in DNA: TGCAGCGTTGAAGTCAATTCTGGCACAGATACGCAGTATTTT.

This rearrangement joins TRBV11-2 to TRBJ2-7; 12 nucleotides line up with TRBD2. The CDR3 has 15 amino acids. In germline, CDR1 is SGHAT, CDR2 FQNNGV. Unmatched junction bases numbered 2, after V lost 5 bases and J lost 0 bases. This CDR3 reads CASSQTSGGSYEQYF. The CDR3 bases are TGTGCCAGCAGCCAGACTAGCGGGGGCTCCTACGAGCAGTACTTC. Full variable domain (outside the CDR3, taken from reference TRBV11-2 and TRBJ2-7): EAGVAQSPRYKIIEKRQSVAFWCNPISGHATLYWYQQILGQGPKLLIQFQNNGVVDDSQLPKDRFSAERLKGVDSTLKIQPAKLEDSAVYLCASSQTSGGSYEQYFGPGTRLTVT.

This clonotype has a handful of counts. The CDR3 loop is CSVEGSGGGRGVYEQYF. For the CDR3, the DNA is TGCAGCGTTGAAGGATCTGGAGGGGGGAGAGGAGTCTACGAGCAGTACTTC. The chain links TRBV29-1 to TRBJ2-7; perhaps D is TRBD1 or TRBD2 (6 bases each). CDR1 and CDR2 (germline): SQVTM, ANQGSEA. Trimming stripped 1 base from V and 3 bases from J, with 22 bases between. This CDR3 contains 17 residues.

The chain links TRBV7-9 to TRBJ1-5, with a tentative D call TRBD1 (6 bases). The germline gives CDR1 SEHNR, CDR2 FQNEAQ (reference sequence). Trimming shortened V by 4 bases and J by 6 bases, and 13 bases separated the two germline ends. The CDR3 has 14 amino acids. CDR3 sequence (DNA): TGTGCCAGCAGCTCAAAGGGGGGCGTTCAGCCCCAGCATTTT. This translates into CASSSKGGVQPQHF. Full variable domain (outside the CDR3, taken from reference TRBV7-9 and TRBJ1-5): DTGVSQNPRHKITKRGQNVTFRCDPISEHNRLYWYRQTLGQGPEFLTYFQNEAQLEKSRLLSDRFSAERPKGSFSTLEIQRTEQGDSAMYLCASSSKGGVQPQHFGDGTRLSIL.

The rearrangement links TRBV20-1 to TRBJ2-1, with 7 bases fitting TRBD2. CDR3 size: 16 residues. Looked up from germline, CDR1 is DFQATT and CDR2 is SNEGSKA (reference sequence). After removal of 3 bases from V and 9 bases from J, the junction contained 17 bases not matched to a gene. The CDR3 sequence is CSARDDGGGIYGEQFF. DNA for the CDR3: TGCAGTGCTAGGGACGATGGGGGGGGGATTTATGGTGAGCAGTTCTTC.

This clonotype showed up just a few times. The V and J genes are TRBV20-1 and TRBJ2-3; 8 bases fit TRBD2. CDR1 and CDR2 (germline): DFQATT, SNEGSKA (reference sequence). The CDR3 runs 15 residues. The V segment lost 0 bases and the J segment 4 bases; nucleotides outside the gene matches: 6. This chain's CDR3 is CSAREIAGIPDTQYF. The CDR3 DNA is TGCAGTGCTAGAGAAATAGCGGGAATCCCAGATACGCAGTATTTT.

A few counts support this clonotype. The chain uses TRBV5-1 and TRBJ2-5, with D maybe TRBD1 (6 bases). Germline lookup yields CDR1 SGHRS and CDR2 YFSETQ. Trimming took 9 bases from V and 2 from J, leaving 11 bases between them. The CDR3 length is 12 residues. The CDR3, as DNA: TGCGCCAACGGGACAACTCAAGAGACCCAGTACTTC. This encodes CANGTTQETQYF.

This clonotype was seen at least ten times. Here the CDR3 reads CASSQEIAGYEQYF. CDR3 nucleotide sequence: TGTGCCAGCAGCCAGGAAATAGCGGGATACGAGCAGTACTTC. The chain carries TRBV4-2 and TRBJ2-7; 8 bases are shared with TRBD2. V shed 3 bases and J 4 bases; nucleotides not matched to a gene: 5. This CDR3 has 14 amino acids. Germline CDR1 reads LGHNA; CDR2 reads YNFKEQ.

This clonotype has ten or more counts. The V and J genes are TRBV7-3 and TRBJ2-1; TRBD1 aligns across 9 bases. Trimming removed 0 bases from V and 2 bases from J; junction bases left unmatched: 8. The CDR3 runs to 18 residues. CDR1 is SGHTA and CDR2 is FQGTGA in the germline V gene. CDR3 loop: CASSLTGFGDRAYNEQFF. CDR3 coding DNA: TGTGCCAGCAGCTTAACGGGGTTTGGGGACAGGGCCTACAATGAGCAGTTCTTC.

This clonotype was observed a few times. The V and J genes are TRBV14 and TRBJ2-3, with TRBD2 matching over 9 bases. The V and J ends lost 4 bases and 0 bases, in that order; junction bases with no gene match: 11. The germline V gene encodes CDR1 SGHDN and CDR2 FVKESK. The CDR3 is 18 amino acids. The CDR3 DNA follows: TGTGCCAGCAGCCCACTGTGGCGGGGGGGCCAAAGCACAGATACGCAGTATTTT. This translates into CASSPLWRGGQSTDTQYF.

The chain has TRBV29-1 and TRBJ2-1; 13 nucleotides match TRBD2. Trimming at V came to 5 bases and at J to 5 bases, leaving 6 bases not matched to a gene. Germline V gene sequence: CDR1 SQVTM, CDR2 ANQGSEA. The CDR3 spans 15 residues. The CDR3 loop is CSVSGTSGAHNEQFF. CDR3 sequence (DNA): TGCAGCGTTTCCGGGACTAGCGGGGCCCACAATGAGCAGTTCTTC.

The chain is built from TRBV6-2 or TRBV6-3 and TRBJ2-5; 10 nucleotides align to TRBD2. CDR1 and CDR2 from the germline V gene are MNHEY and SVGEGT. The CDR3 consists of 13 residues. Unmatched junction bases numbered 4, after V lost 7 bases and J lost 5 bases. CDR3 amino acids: CASKLAGDETQYF. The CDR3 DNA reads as TGTGCCAGCAAGCTAGCGGGGGATGAGACCCAGTACTTC.

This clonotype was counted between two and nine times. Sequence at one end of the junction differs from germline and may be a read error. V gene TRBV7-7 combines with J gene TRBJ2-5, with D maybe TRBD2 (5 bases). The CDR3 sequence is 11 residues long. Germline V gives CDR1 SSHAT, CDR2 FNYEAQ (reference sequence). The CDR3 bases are TGTGCTAGCAGCTCCGAGGGGACCCAGTACTTC. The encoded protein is CASSSEGTQYF.

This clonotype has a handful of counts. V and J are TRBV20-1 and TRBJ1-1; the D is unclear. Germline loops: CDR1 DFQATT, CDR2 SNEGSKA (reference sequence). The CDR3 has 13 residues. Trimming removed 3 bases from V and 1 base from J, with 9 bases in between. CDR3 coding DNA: TGCAGTGCTAGTAATCGACAGAACACTGAAGCTTTCTTT. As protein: CSASNRQNTEAFF.

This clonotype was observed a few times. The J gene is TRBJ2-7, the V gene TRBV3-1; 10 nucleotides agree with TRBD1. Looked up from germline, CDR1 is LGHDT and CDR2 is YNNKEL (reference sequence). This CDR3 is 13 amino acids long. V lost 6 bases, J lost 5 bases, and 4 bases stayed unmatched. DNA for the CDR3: TGTGCCAGCAGTAGACAGGGGGCGAACGAGCAGTACTTC. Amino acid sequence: CASSRQGANEQYF.

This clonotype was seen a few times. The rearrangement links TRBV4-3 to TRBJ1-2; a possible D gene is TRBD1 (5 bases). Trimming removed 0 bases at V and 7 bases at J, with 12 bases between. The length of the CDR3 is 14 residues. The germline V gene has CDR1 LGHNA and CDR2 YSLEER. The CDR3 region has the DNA TGCGCCAGCAGCCAAGATAGAGGGGCGGGTGGCTACACCTTC. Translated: CASSQDRGAGGYTF.

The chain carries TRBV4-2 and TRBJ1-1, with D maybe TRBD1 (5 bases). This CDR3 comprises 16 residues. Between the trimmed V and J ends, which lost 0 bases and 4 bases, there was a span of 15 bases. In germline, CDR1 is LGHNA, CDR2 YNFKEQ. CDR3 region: CASSQDLARVATEAFF. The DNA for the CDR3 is TGTGCCAGCAGCCAAGATCTTGCCAGGGTTGCCACTGAAGCTTTCTTT.

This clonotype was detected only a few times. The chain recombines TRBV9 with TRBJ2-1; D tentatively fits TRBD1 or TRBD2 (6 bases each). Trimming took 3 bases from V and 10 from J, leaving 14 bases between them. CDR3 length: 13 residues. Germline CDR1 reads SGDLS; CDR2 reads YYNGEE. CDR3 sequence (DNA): TGTGCCAGCAGCGGGCTGACTAGGGGGGAGCAGTTCTTC. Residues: CASSGLTRGEQFF. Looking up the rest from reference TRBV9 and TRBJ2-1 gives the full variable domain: DSGVTQTPKHLITATGQRVTLRCSPRSGDLSVYWYQQSLDQGLQFLIQYYNGEERAKGNILERFSAQQFPDLHSELNLSSLELGDSALYFCASSGLTRGEQFFGPGTRLTVL.

The CDR3 DNA follows: TGTGCCAGCAGCCAAGAGTATGGGGCCGGGGAGCTGTTTTTT. Translating gives CASSQEYGAGELFF. The gene calls are TRBV3-1 and TRBJ2-2, with no clear D. Germline loops: CDR1 LGHDT, CDR2 YNNKEL (reference sequence). Deletions cut 0 bases from V and 6 bases from J, with 8 bases between. The CDR3 contains 14 residues.

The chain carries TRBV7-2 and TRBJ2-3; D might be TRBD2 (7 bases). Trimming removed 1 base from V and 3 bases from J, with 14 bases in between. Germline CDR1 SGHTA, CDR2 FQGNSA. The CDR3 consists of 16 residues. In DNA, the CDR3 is TGTGCCAGCAGCTTAGGAGGGGGGGCCGTAACAGATACGCAGTATTTT. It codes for CASSLGGGAVTDTQYF.

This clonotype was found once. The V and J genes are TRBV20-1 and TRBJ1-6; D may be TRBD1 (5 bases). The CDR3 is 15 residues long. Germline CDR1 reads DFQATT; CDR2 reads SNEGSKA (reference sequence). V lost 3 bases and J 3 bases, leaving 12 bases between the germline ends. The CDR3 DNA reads TGCAGTGCTAGTAGGCGTCAGGGCTATAATTCACCCCTCCACTTT. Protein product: CSASRRQGYNSPLHF.

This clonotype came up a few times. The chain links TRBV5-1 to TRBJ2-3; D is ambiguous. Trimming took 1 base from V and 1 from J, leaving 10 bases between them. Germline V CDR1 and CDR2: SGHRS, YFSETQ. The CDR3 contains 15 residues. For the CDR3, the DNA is TGCGCCAGCAGCTTGTTACCGGCAGGCACAGATACGCAGTATTTT. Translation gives CASSLLPAGTDTQYF. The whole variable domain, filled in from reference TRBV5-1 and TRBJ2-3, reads KAGVTQTPRYLIKTRGQQVTLSCSPISGHRSVSWYQQTPGQGLQFLFEYFSETQRNKGNFPGRFSGRQFSNSRSEMNVSTLELGDSALYLCASSLLPAGTDTQYFGPGTRLTVL.

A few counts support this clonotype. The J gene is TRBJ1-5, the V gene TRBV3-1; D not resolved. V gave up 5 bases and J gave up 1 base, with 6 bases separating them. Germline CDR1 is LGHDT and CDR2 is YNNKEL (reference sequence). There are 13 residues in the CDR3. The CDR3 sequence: CASSTQSNQPQHF. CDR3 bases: TGTGCCAGCAGCACCCAAAGCAATCAGCCCCAGCATTTT.

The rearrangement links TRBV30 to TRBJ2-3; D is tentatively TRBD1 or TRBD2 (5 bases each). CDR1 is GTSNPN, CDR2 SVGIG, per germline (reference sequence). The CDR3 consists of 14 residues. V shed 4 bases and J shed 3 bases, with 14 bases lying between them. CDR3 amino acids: CAWTRDLGTDTQYF. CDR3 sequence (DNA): TGTGCCTGGACAAGGGACCTGGGGACAGATACGCAGTATTTT.

The CDR3: CASSFAGEQFF. CDR3 in DNA: TGTGCCAGCAGCTTCGCCGGCGAGCAGTTCTTC. The V and J genes are TRBV11-2 and TRBJ2-1; D is undetermined. V lost 3 bases, J lost 10 bases, and 7 bases lay in between. Germline CDR1 reads SGHAT; CDR2 reads FQNNGV. The CDR3 is 11 amino acids.

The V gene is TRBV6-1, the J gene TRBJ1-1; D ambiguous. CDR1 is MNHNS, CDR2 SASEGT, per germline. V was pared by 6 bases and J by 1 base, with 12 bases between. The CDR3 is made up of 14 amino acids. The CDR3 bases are TGTGCCAGCAGGGTGACGCTAAAGAACACTGAAGCTTTCTTT. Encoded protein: CASRVTLKNTEAFF.

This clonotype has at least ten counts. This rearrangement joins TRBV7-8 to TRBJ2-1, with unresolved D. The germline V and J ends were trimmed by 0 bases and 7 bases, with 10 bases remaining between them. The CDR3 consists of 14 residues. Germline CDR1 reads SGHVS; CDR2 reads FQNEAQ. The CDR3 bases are TGTGCCAGCAGCTTAGCGGTAGGGATAAATGAGCAGTTCTTC. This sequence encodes CASSLAVGINEQFF.

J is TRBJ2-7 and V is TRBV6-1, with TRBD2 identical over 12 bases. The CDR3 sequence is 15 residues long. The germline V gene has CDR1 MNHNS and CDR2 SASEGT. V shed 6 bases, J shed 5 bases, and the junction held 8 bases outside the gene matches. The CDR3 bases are TGTGCCAGCAGGCCGACTAGCGGGAGTTCAAACGAGCAGTACTTC. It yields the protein CASRPTSGSSNEQYF.

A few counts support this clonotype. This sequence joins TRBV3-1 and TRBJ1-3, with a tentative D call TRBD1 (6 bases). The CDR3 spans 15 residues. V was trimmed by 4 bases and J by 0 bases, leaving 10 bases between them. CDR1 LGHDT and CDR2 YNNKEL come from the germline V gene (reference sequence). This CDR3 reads CASSRWTASGNTIYF. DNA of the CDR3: TGTGCCAGCAGCCGGTGGACAGCCTCTGGAAACACCATATATTTT.